This TCR beta chain was found in a study of low-dose radiotherapy and immunotherapy resistance in tumors. Time point reported: after trial treatment. This sample's treatment: LDRT plus nivolumab, ipilimumab, low-dose cyclophosphamide and aspirin (RACIN trial). This clonotype was found many times. This CDR3 spans 17 amino acids. Germline V gene lookup returns CDR1 LNHDA and CDR2 SQIVND (reference sequence). Trimming cost V 0 bases and J 0 bases, with 11 bases left between them. Covering alpha and beta chains, TRAV- and TRBV-specific primers were used for the first-strand cDNA. The TCRs were subjected to amplification over roughly 20 PCR cycles employing a constant-region primer in conjunction with a V-primer adapter. TCRdb itself ran the reads through MiXCR, one entry per CDR3 protein. The table records about 39,000 distinct CDR3 sequences, less than 25% of them present only once.

This clonotype was obtained from a female donor with ovarian cancer. The material was PBMCs, obtained after low-dose radiotherapy plus immunotherapy. The chain is built from TRBV19 and TRBJ2-2, with D perhaps assigned TRBD1 or TRBD2 (5 bases each). CDR3 protein: CASSIEPGRSNTGELFF. CDR3 nucleotides: TGTGCCAGTAGTATAGAACCGGGACGGTCGAACACCGGGGAGCTGTTTTTT.